The T cell receptor beta chain under discussion was sequenced for a study of PD-L1 blockade in urothelial cancer. Study observations and caveats: Patients with durable benefit had greater blood expansion of tumor-associated TCR clones 3 weeks into treatment.

TCRdb keeps only in-frame clones here, not all; method: immunoSEQ multiplex PCR. This table holds about 70,000 clones, around 84% found once. Germline V lookup: CDR1 MNHEY, CDR2 SMNVEV (reference sequence). The V and J ends lost 0 bases and 2 bases, in that order; junction bases with no gene match: 3. This CDR3 is built from 15 residues. On this clone itself: The antigen is undetermined.

Sequencing used PBMCs, obtained around atezolizumab (anti-PD-L1) treatment. The V and J genes are TRBV27 and TRBJ2-7; 8 bases line up with TRBD2. The clonotype was recovered from a man between 65 and 85 years old with urothelial cancer. The CDR3 region has the DNA TGTGCCAGCAGTTTATCGCCGGGAGGGCCCTACGAGCAGTACTTC. This translates into CASSLSPGGPYEQYF.